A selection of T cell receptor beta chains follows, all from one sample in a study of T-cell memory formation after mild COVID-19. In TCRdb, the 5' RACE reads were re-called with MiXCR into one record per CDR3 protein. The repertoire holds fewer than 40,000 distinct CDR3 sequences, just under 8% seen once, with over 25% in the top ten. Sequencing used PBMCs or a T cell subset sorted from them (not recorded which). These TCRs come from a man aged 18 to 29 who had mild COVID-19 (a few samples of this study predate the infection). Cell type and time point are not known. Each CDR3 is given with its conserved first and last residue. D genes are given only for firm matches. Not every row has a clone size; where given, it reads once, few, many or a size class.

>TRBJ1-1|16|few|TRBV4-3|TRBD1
TGCGCCAGCAGCCAAGAACGCAACAGGGGCCTCGCTGAAGCTTTCTTT
CASSQERNRGLAEAFF
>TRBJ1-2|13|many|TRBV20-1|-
TGCAGTGCTAGAGATTCGGCAGGGAATGGCTACACCTTC
CSARDSAGNGYTF
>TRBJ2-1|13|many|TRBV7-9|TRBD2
TGTGCCAGCATCCGCAGCGGGGCTGAGGAGCAGTTCTTC
CASIRSGAEEQFF
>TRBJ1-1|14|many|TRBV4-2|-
TGTGCCAGCAGCCAAGCCAGCTGGAACACTGAAGCTTTCTTT
CASSQASWNTEAFF
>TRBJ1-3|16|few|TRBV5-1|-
TGCGCCAGCAGCTTGGCCGGGGGACCCTCTGGAAACACCATATATTTT
CASSLAGGPSGNTIYF
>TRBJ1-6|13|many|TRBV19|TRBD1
TGTGCCAGCGGACAGGGCGGGAATTCACCCCTCCACTTT
CASGQGGNSPLHF
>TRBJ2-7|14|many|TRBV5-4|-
TGTGCCAGCAGCCGCGGGTTAACTACGGGAGAGCAGTACTTC
CASSRGLTTGEQYF
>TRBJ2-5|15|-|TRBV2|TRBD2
TGTGCCAGCAGTGGACCGGGGGGGCCAGGAGAGACCCAGTACTTC
CASSGPGGPGETQYF
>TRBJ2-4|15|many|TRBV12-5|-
TGTGCTAGTGGTTTAGGGACTCCAGCCAAAAACATTCAGTACTTC
CASGLGTPAKNIQYF
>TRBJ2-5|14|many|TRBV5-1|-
TGCGCCAGCAGCTACGGGACAAACCAAGAGACCCAGTACTTC
CASSYGTNQETQYF
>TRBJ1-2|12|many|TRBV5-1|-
TGCGCCAGCAGCGACGGAGGTTATGGCTACACCTTC
CASSDGGYGYTF
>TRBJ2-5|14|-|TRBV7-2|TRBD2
TGTGCCAGCAGCTACGGGACTAGCCGAGAGACCCAGTACTTC
CASSYGTSRETQYF
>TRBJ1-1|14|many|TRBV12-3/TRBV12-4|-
TGTGCCAGCAGTTTTGGGACCTGGAACACTGAAGCTTTCTTT
CASSFGTWNTEAFF
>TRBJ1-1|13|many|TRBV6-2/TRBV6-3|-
TGTGCCAGCAGCTTTAGCAAGAACACTGAAGCTTTCTTT
CASSFSKNTEAFF
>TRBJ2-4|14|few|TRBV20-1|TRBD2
TGCAGTGCCCCGGGGGGGGCCGTAAAAAACATTCAGTACTTC
CSAPGGAVKNIQYF
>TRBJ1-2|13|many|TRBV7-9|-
TGTGCCAGCAGCTTAGGAGGAGACTATGGCTACACCTTC
CASSLGGDYGYTF
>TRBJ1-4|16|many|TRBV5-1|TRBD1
TGCGCCAGCAGCTCGTCACAGGGGGCAACTAATGAAAAACTGTTTTTT
CASSSSQGATNEKLFF
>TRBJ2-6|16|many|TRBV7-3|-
TGTGCCAGCAGCACCCAACAGGGCCCTGGGGCCAACGTCCTGACTTTC
CASSTQQGPGANVLTF
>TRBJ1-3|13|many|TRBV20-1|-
TGCAGTGCTAGAGAAGGTGTTGGAAACACCATATATTTT
CSAREGVGNTIYF
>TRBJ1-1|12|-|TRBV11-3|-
TGTGCCAGCAGTCGGGACATTAGGCGGGCTTTCTTT
CASSRDIRRAFF
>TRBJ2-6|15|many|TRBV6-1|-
TGTGCCAGCAGTGAAGGGGGCTCTGGGGCCAACGTCCTGACTTTC
CASSEGGSGANVLTF
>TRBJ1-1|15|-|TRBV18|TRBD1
TGTGCCAGCTCACCTAGACAGGGGACGGCCCGGCGTGCTTTCTTT
CASSPRQGTARRAFF
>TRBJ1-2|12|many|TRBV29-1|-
TGCAGCGTTGCTTCACTTAGGGATGGCTACACCTTC
CSVASLRDGYTF
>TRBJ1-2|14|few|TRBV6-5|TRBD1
TGTGCCAGCAGACTTGGGACAGACCCCTATGGCTACACCTTC
CASRLGTDPYGYTF
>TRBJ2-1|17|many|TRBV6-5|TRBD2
TGTGCCAGCAGCCCCGGGGGGGCGGCGGCTTCCTACAATGAGCAGTTCTTC
CASSPGGAAASYNEQFF
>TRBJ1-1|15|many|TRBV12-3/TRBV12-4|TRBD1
TGTGCCAGCAGTTCGCAGGGGGCCGGGAACACTGAAGCTTTCTTT
CASSSQGAGNTEAFF
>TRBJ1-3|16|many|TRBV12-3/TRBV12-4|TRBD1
TGTGCCAGCAGGTCTCCAGGGGGCAGCTCTGGAAACACCATATATTTT
CASRSPGGSSGNTIYF
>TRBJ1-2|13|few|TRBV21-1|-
TGTGCCAGCAGCAATCGAAAGTGGGATGGCTACACCTTC
CASSNRKWDGYTF
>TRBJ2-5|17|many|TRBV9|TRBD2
TGTGCCAGCAGCGTAGGGTCTAGCGGGGGGCGCCAAGAGACCCAGTACTTC
CASSVGSSGGRQETQYF
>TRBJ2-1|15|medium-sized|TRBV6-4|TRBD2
TGTGCCAGCAGTGGGACTAGCGGAACCTACAATGAGCAGTTCTTC
CASSGTSGTYNEQFF
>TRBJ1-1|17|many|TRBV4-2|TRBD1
TGTGCCAGCAGCCCGGGGGACAGGGGATGGGCGAACACTGAAGCTTTCTTT
CASSPGDRGWANTEAFF